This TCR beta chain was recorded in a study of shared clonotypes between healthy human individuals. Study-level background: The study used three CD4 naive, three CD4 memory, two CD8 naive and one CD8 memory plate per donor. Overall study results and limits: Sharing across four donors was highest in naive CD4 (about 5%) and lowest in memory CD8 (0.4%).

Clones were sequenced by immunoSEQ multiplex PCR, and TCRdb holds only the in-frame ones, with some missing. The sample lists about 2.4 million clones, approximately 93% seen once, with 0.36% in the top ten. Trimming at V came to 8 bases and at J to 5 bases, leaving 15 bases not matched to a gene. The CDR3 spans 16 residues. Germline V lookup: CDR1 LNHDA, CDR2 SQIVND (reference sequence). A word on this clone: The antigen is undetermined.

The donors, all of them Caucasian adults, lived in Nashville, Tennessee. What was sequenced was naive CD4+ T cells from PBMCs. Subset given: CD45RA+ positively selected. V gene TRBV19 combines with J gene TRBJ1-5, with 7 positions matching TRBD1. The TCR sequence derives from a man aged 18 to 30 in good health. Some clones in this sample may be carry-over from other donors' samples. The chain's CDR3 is CASRHWEGATDQPQHF. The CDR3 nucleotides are TGTGCCAGTCGACACTGGGAGGGGGCGACCGATCAGCCCCAGCATTTT.